The rows below give T cell receptor beta chains drawn from one sample of a study of blood T cell repertoires in COVID-19. The protocol was immunoSEQ multiplex PCR, while the TCRdb copy is restricted to in-frame clones and leaves out a portion. The data hold approximately 300,000 clones, with around 90% observed a single time. The specimen was peripheral blood. These receptors were taken from a woman between 45 and 60 years old who had recovered from COVID-19. The CDR3 runs from the conserved cysteine through the conserved F or W. The D gene is left open where the match is weak. Part of the rows lack a size; the others show once, few, many or a class for expanded clones.

>-|TRBJ2-1|17|TRBV7-3|-
TGTGCCAGCAGCTTAGGCCGCGGGACAGTGCCTTACAATGAGCAGTTCTTC
CASSLGRGTVPYNEQFF
>-|TRBJ1-4|16|TRBV3-1/TRBV3-2|-
TGTGCCAGCAGCCAAGACCCTAGCAGCTCGGGAGAAAAACTGTTTTTT
CASSQDPSSSGEKLFF
>-|TRBJ2-1|16|TRBV6-5|-
TGTGCCAGCAGTTTGTTGACTCTTAGCTCCTACAATGAGCAGTTCTTC
CASSLLTLSSYNEQFF
>-|TRBJ2-5|18|TRBV9|TRBD2
TGTGCCAGCAGCCCGAACCTCCCGGGACTAGGTTTCGGGGAGACCCAGTACTTC
CASSPNLPGLGFGETQYF
>few|TRBJ1-2|14|TRBV28|-
TGTGCCAGCAGTTTATTACCGGGAAACTATGGCTACACCTTC
CASSLLPGNYGYTF
>-|TRBJ1-6|15|TRBV6-2/TRBV6-3|TRBD1
TGTGCCAGCAGTTATCCCGGACAGGTTTTTTCACCCCTCCACTTT
CASSYPGQVFSPLHF
>-|TRBJ2-1|16|TRBV24-1|TRBD1
TGTGCCACCAGTGATACTCCGGGACAGGGATACAATGAGCAGTTCTTC
CATSDTPGQGYNEQFF
>-|TRBJ1-2|16|TRBV5-6|-
TGTGCCAGCAGCTTGTTAATCGGGCGCAGGGGTTTTGGCTACACCTTC
CASSLLIGRRGFGYTF
>once|TRBJ2-1|16|TRBV2|TRBD2
TGTGCCAGCAGGGGGACTAGCGGGGGTTTAGTGGATGAGCAGTTCTTC
CASRGTSGGLVDEQFF
>once|TRBJ1-4|16|TRBV12-5|TRBD1
TGTGCTAGTGGTTTGGTACGGGGGACAGAAAATGAAAAACTGTTTTTT
CASGLVRGTENEKLFF
>-|TRBJ2-5|15|TRBV14|TRBD2
TGTGCCAGCAGCCAGGGGACTAGGCGAGGGGAGACCCAGTACTTC
CASSQGTRRGETQYF
>-|TRBJ2-7|15|TRBV27|-
TGTGCCAGCAGTTTTGTAACTAGTCCTATCCACGAGCAGTACTTC
CASSFVTSPIHEQYF
>-|TRBJ1-1|15|TRBV30|TRBD1
TGTGCCTGGAGTCAAGGACAGGGAATGAACACTGAAGCTTTCTTT
CAWSQGQGMNTEAFF
>few|TRBJ1-2|15|TRBV4-3|-
TGCGCCAGCAGCCAGGTTCGGACAGAAAACTATGGCTACACCTTC
CASSQVRTENYGYTF
>-|TRBJ2-7|13|TRBV12-3/TRBV12-4|-
TGTGCCAGCAGTTTACAAAGCCACTACGAGCAGTACTTC
CASSLQSHYEQYF
>-|TRBJ2-7|13|TRBV7-3|TRBD2
TGTGCCAGCAGCGTCGGACTAGCTCGCGAGCAGTACTTC
CASSVGLAREQYF
>-|TRBJ1-6|14|TRBV9|TRBD1
TGTGCCAGCAGCGAGGGACAGGGGACCGGCGCCCTCCACTTT
CASSEGQGTGALHF
>-|TRBJ1-1|14|TRBV23-1|-
TGCGCCAGCACCGCCAGTCCCGGGGACACTGAAGCTTTCTTT
CASTASPGDTEAFF
>-|TRBJ1-5|13|TRBV30|TRBD1
TGTGCCTGGGCTGGACAGGGAGTTCAGCCCCAGCATTTT
CAWAGQGVQPQHF
>once|TRBJ2-7|17|TRBV25-1|-
TGTGCCAGCAGTGAGAGCGGGTGGATCTCAAGGCACTACGAGCAGTACTTC
CASSESGWISRHYEQYF
>few|TRBJ1-3|15|TRBV7-2|-
TGTGCCAGCAGCTTAGGGCAGGCCACTGGAAACACCATATATTTT
CASSLGQATGNTIYF
>once|TRBJ2-5|15|TRBV27|-
TGTGCCAGCAGTTTATCCCCGACAGGAGGAGTGACCCAGTACTTC
CASSLSPTGGVTQYF
>-|TRBJ2-1|15|TRBV6-1|TRBD1
TGTGCCAGCAGTGATGACAGGGGGGTATACAATGAGCAGTTCTTC
CASSDDRGVYNEQFF
>-|TRBJ1-6|16|TRBV3-1/TRBV3-2|TRBD1
TGTGCCAGCAGCCCACGGACAGGGACGATCAATTCACCCCTCCACTTT
CASSPRTGTINSPLHF
>few|TRBJ2-7|15|TRBV12-5|TRBD2
TGTGCTAGTGGTACTGGGCGGGGGGAAACCTACGAGCAGTACTTC
CASGTGRGETYEQYF
>-|TRBJ2-1|13|TRBV28|-
TGTGCCAGCATCGGGGATTCCTACAATGAGCAGTTCTTC
CASIGDSYNEQFF
>-|TRBJ1-2|16|TRBV5-4|TRBD1
TGTGCCAGCAGCTTAGCCGGACAGGGGAATATCTATGGCTACACCTTC
CASSLAGQGNIYGYTF
>-|TRBJ1-1|16|TRBV28|-
TGTGCCAGCAGTCGGCGGGGCACACCTATGAACACTGAAGCTTTCTTT
CASSRRGTPMNTEAFF
>-|TRBJ2-3|15|TRBV6-5|-
TGTGCCAGCAGCCGCGTCTACGGGGAAAAAGATACGCAGTATTTT
CASSRVYGEKDTQYF
>once|TRBJ2-7|16|TRBV30|TRBD2
TGTGCCTGGAGTGTACGTTGGCGGGGGAGCTCCTACGAGCAGTACTTC
CAWSVRWRGSSYEQYF
>-|TRBJ1-2|13|TRBV24-1|TRBD1
TGTGCCACCAGTGCAAGGGACAGGGCCTACTACACCTTC
CATSARDRAYYTF
>-|TRBJ2-7|14|TRBV6-2/TRBV6-3|-
TGTGCCAGCAGTTACGGGCCTCGAAAGAACGAGCAGTACTTC
CASSYGPRKNEQYF
>-|TRBJ1-5|16|TRBV30|TRBD1
TGTGCCTGGAGTCGAGGACAGGTCCGGGGCAATCAGCCCCAGCATTTT
CAWSRGQVRGNQPQHF
>few|TRBJ1-3|18|TRBV5-1|-
TGCGCCAGCAGCTTGGCGGGGGGAGGACCAAGCTCTGGAAACACCATATATTTT
CASSLAGGGPSSGNTIYF
>-|TRBJ1-2|15|TRBV9|-
TGTGCCAGCAGCGTAGACCAGGGTCTTGACTATGGCTACACCTTC
CASSVDQGLDYGYTF
>-|TRBJ1-2|16|TRBV28|TRBD1
TGTGCCAGCAGGGCCGATCCGGGACAGGGGGCTCTGGGCTACACCTTC
CASRADPGQGALGYTF
>-|TRBJ2-3|17|TRBV19|TRBD2
TGTGCCAGTAGTATTTTGGGTGTGGGCGGGGGAGCAGATACGCAGTATTTT
CASSILGVGGGADTQYF
>-|TRBJ1-1|13|TRBV18|-
TGTGCCAGCTCAGGGCAGGCCAACACTGAAGCTTTCTTT
CASSGQANTEAFF
>-|TRBJ1-1|13|TRBV14|-
TGTGCCAGCAGCCAAGAGAGTTTGATCGAAGCTTTCTTT
CASSQESLIEAFF
>-|TRBJ1-4|16|TRBV28|-
TGTGCCAGCACCCTGGGGGGATCGAAAATTAATGAAAAACTGTTTTTT
CASTLGGSKINEKLFF
>few|TRBJ2-3|15|TRBV2|-
TGTGCCAGCAGTGAAGTCGGCGCGTTCGGGAATACGCAGTATTTT
CASSEVGAFGNTQYF
>-|TRBJ1-6|16|TRBV10-1|-
TGCGCCAGCACTGGGAGGAGGAGCTCCTATAATTCACCCCTCCACTTT
CASTGRRSSYNSPLHF